This TCR beta chain emerged from a study of early T cells in non-severe SARS-CoV-2 infection. Study at large: Alpha and beta chains were unpaired, from unsorted whole-blood bulk RNA.

This clonotype was recorded many times. Unique molecular identifiers tagged individual cDNA molecules. Each CDR3 protein gets one entry after TCRdb re-called the 5' RACE reads with MiXCR. The data contain fewer than 60,000 distinct CDR3 sequences, over 3.5% of them singletons. The sequence was obtained from an adult who was a healthcare worker with PCR-confirmed SARS-CoV-2 infection or an uninfected control (not recorded which). Sequenced input: whole blood.

The CDR3 region has the DNA TGTGCCAGCAGCCCCGGACTAGCGCCCTACAATGAGCAGTTCTTC. This sequence encodes CASSPGLAPYNEQFF. The rearrangement uses TRBV7-2 and TRBJ2-1, with 9 bases that match TRBD2. Germline-derived CDR1 and CDR2 are SGHTA and FQGNSA. Trimming cost V 5 bases and J 2 bases; bases outside gene matches: 4. The length of the CDR3 is 15 residues.